The entry below describes one TCR beta chain. Its antigen is still unknown. This sample was included in a study of T cell responses to AZD1222 COVID-19 vaccine. Study-wide findings and caveats: All repertoire sampling was performed exclusively after the peak T cell response. Spike-specific TCR breadth and depth were elevated following two AZD1222 doses. The donors showed a predominance of white British ancestry and of females, with possible underestimation of clonal diversity.

Assay used: immunoSEQ multiplex PCR; TCRdb lists only in-frame clones, some missing. The sample includes about 87,000 clones, 88% of them seen just once. CDR1 and CDR2 from the germline V gene are SGHKS and YYEKEE (reference sequence). CDR3 size: 14 residues. V dropped 4 bases and J dropped 2; count of bases not matched to a gene: 5. Material: peripheral blood, obtained on day 0 of AZD1222 vaccination. This TCR came from an adult in good health. The genes are TRBV5-5 and TRBJ1-2; TRBD1 matches at 7 bases. This chain's CDR3 is CASSPETGNYGYTF. Written as DNA, the CDR3 is TGTGCCAGCAGCCCAGAGACAGGGAACTATGGCTACACCTTC.